This TCR beta chain was captured in a study of blood T cell repertoires in COVID-19. Overall study: Samples of COVID-19 (acute and convalescent) were obtained from the United States, Italy and Spain. T cells, B-cell-depleted T cells, or PBMCs supplied cDNA or gDNA.

Authors' methods: Nucleated cell number was recorded as an estimate derived from reference gene primer amplification. Profiling relied on immunoSEQ multiplex PCR, and the TCRdb table lists in-frame clones only, not all of them. The D gene and trimming were derived from the DNA, and the V and J assignments and clone size from that table. The sample carries roughly 410,000 clones, approximately 88% recorded once. Germline V gene lookup returns CDR1 LNHDA and CDR2 SQIVND (reference sequence). The length of the CDR3 is 13 residues. Between the trimmed V and J ends, which lost 3 bases and 13 bases, there was a span of 15 bases.

The sequence was collected from a man between 35 and 55 years old with acute or convalescent COVID-19. This chain connects TRBV19 to TRBJ2-2; D uncertain. Sequenced sample: peripheral blood. CDR3 sequence reads: CASSILEPRGLFF. In DNA form, the CDR3 reads TGTGCCAGTAGTATCCTAGAACCTCGAGGGCTGTTTTTT.